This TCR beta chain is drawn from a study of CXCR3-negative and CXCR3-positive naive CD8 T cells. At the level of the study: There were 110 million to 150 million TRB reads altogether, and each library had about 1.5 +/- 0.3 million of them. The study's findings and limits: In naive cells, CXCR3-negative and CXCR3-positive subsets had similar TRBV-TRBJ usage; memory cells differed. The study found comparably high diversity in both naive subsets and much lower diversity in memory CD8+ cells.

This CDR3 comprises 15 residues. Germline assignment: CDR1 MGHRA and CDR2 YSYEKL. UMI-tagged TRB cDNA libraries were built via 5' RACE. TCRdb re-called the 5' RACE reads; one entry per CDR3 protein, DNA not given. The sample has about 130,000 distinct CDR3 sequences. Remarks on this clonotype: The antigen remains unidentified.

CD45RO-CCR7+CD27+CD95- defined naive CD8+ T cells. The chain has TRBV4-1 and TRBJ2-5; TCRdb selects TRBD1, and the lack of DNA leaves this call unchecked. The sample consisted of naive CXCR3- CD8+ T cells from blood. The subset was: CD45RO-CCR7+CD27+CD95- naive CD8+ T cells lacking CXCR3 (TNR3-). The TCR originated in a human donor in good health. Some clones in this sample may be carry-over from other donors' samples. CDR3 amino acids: CASSPGDWAEETQYF.